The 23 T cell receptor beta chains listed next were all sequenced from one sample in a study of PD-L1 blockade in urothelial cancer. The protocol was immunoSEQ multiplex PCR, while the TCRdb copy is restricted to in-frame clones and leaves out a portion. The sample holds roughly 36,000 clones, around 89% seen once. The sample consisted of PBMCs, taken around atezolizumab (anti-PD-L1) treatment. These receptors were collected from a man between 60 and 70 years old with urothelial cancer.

CDR3 sequence reads: CASSSYDRGKQYF. The CDR3 nucleotides read TGTGCCAGCAGCAGCTACGACAGGGGCAAGCAGTACTTC. This rearrangement joins TRBV7-9 to TRBJ2-7; 8 bases line up with TRBD1. V shed 5 bases, J shed 8 bases, and the junction held 8 bases outside the gene matches. The germline V gene encodes CDR1 SEHNR and CDR2 FQNEAQ (reference sequence). This CDR3 region has 13 residues.

CDR3 loop: CASSPKGASYNEQFF. Written as DNA, the CDR3 is TGTGCCAGCAGCCCAAAAGGGGCCTCCTACAATGAGCAGTTCTTC. This chain connects TRBV7-8 to TRBJ2-1, with a tentative D call TRBD1 (5 bases). CDR3 size: 15 residues. Germline V gene lookup returns CDR1 SGHVS and CDR2 FQNEAQ. With 5 bases removed from V and 0 bases from J, the gap between germline ends came to 11 bases. Supplemented by reference TRBV7-8 and TRBJ2-1, the full variable domain reads GAGVSQSPRYKVAKRGQDVALRCDPISGHVSLFWYQQALGQGPEFLTYFQNEAQLDKSGLPSDRFFAERPEGSVSTLKIQRTQQEDSAVYLCASSPKGASYNEQFFGPGTRLTVL.

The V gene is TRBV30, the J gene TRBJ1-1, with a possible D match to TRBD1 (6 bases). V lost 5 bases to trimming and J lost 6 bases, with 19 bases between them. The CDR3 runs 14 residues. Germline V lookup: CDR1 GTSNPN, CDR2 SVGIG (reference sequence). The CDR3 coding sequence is TGTGCCTGGGGACTGAGGGGGGGGTGGGCTGAAGCTTTCTTT. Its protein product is CAWGLRGGWAEAFF.

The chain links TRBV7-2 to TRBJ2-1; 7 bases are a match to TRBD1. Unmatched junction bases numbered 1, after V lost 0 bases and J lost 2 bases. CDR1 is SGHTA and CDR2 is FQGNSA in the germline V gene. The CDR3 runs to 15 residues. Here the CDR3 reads CASSLARGPYNEQFF. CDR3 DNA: TGTGCCAGCAGCTTAGCGAGGGGGCCCTACAATGAGCAGTTCTTC.

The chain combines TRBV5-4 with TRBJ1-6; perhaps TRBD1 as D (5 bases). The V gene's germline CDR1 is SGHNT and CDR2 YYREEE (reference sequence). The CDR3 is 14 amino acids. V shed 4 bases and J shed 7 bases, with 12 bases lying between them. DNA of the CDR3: TGTGCCAGCAGCCTACCCCGGGGGAATTCACCCCTCCACTTT. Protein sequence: CASSLPRGNSPLHF.

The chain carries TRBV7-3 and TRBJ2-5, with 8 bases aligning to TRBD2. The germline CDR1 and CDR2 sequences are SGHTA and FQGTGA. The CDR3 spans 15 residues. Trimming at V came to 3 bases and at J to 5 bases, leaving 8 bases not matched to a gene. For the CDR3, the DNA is TGTGCCAGCAGCTTTAACGGGGGGGCCAGGGAGACCCAGTACTTC. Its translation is CASSFNGGARETQYF.

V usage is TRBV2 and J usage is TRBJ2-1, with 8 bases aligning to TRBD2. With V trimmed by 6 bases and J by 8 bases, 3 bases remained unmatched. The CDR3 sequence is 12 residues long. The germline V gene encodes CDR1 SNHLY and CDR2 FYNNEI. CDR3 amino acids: CASRAGGDEQFF. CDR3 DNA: TGTGCCAGCAGGGCGGGAGGCGATGAGCAGTTCTTC.

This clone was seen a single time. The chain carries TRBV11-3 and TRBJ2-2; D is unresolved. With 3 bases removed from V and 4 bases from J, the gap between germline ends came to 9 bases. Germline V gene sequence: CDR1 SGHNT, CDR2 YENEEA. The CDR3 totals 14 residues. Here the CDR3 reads CASSFSGVTGELFF. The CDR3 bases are TGTGCCAGCAGCTTTTCAGGTGTCACCGGGGAGCTGTTTTTT.

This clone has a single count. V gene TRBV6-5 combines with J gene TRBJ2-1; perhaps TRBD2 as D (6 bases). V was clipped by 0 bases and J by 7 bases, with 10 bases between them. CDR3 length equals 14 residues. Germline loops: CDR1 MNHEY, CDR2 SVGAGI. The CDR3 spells CASSYSLAQNEQFF. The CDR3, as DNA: TGTGCCAGCAGTTACTCACTAGCCCAAAATGAGCAGTTCTTC.

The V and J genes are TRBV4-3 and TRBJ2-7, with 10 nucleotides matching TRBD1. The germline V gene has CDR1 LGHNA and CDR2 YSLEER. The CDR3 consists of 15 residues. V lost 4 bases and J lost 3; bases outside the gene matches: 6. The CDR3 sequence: CASSRGTGEFYEQYF. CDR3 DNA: TGCGCCAGCAGCCGAGGGACAGGGGAATTCTACGAGCAGTACTTC.

CDR3 nucleotides: TGCGCCAGCAGCTTGGAGCCGGGACTAGCGGGTTTAGATACGCAGTATTTT. It encodes CASSLEPGLAGLDTQYF. The chain carries TRBV5-1 and TRBJ2-3; 12 nucleotides align to TRBD2. This CDR3 has 17 residues. Trimming cost V 0 bases and J 5 bases; bases outside gene matches: 7. Per germline, CDR1 SGHRS and CDR2 YFSETQ. The whole variable domain, filled in from reference TRBV5-1 and TRBJ2-3, reads KAGVTQTPRYLIKTRGQQVTLSCSPISGHRSVSWYQQTPGQGLQFLFEYFSETQRNKGNFPGRFSGRQFSNSRSEMNVSTLELGDSALYLCASSLEPGLAGLDTQYFGPGTRLTVL.

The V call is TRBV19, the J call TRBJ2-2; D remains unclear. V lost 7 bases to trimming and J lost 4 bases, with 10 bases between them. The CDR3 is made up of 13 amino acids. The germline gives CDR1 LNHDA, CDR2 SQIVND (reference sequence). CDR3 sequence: CASTQEATGELFF. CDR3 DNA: TGTGCCAGTACGCAAGAGGCCACCGGGGAGCTGTTTTTT.

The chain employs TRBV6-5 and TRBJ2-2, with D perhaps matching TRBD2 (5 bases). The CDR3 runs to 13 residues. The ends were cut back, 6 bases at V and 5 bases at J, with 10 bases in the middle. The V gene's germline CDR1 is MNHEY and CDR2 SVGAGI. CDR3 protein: CASSPGITGELFF. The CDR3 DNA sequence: TGTGCCAGCAGCCCCGGGATAACCGGGGAGCTGTTTTTT.

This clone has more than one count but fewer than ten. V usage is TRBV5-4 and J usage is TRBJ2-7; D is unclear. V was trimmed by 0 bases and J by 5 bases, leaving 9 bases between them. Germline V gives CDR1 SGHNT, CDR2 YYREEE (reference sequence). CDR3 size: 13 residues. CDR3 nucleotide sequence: TGTGCCAGCAGCTTGGACCCGAACAACGAGCAGTACTTC. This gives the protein CASSLDPNNEQYF.

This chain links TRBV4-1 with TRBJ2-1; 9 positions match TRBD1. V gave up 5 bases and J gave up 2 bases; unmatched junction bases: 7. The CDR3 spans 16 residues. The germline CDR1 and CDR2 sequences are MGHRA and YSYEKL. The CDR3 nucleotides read TGCGCCAGCAGCAACCCCGGGACAGGGACCTACAATGAGCAGTTCTTC. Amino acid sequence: CASSNPGTGTYNEQFF.

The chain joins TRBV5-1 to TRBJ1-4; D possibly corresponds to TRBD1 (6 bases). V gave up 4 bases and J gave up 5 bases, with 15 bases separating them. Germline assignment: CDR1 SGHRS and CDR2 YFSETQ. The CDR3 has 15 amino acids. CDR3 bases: TGCGCCAGCAGCGGGGGGGCCAGTCAGAATGAAAAACTGTTTTTT. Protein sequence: CASSGGASQNEKLFF.

CDR3 sequence: CASSSNHRDFWEGYTF. The CDR3 nucleotides read TGTGCCAGCAGTTCTAACCACCGGGACTTCTGGGAAGGCTACACCTTC. This chain joins TRBV28 and TRBJ1-2; D possibly corresponds to TRBD1 (5 bases). Germline V gene lookup returns CDR1 MDHEN and CDR2 SYDVKM. The ends were cut back, 4 bases at V and 8 bases at J, with 23 bases in the middle. The CDR3 consists of 16 residues.

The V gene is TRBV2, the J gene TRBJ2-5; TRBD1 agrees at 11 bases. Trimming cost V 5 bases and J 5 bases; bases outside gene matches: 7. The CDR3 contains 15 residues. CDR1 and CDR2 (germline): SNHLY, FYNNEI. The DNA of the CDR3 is TGTGCCAGCAGTTCTAGGACAGGGGGCGGTGAGACCCAGTACTTC. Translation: CASSSRTGGGETQYF.

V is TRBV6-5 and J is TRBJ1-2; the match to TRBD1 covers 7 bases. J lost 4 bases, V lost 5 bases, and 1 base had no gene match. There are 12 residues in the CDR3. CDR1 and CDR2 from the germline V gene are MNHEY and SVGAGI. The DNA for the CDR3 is TGTGCCAGCAGTCGGGACAGCTATGGCTACACCTTC. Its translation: CASSRDSYGYTF.

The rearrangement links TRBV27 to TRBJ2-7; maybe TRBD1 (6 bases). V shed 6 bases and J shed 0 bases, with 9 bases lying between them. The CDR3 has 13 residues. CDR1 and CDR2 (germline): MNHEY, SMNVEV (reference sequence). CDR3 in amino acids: CASRRTASYEQYF. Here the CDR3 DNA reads TGTGCCAGCAGAAGGACAGCCTCCTACGAGCAGTACTTC.

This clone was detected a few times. CDR3 in amino acids: CASSYPDSLNNQPQHF. In DNA form, the CDR3 reads TGTGCCAGCAGTTACCCCGACAGCCTAAACAATCAGCCCCAGCATTTT. This chain joins TRBV6-5 and TRBJ1-5, with D maybe TRBD1 (5 bases). V was trimmed by 2 bases and J by 3 bases, leaving 14 bases between them. CDR1 and CDR2 from the germline V gene are MNHEY and SVGAGI. The CDR3 runs 16 residues.

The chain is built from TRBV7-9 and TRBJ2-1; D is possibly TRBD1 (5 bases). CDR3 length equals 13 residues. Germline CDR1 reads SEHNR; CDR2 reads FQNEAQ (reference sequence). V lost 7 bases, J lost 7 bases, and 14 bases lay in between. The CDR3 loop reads CASTIPPGNEQFF. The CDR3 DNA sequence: TGTGCCAGCACAATTCCCCCAGGGAATGAGCAGTTCTTC.

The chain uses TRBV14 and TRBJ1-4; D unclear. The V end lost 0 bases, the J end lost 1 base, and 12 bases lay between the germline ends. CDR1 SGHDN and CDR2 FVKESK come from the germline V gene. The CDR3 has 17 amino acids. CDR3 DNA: TGTGCCAGCAGCCAAGATTCGTTCGGTAGAACTAATGAAAAACTGTTTTTT. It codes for CASSQDSFGRTNEKLFF.